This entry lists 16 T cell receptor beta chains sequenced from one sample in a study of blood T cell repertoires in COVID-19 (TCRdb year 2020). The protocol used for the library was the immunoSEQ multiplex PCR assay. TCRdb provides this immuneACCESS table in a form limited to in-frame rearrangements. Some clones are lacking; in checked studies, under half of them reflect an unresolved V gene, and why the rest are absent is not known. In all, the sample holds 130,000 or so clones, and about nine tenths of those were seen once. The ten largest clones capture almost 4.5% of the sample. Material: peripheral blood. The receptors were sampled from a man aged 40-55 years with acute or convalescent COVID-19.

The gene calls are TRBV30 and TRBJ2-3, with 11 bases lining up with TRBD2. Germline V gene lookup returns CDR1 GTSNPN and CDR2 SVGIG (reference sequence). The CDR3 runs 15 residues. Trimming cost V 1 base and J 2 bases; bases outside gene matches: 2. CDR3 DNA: TGTGCCTGGAGTGCGGGACTAGCGGCCACAGATACGCAGTATTTT. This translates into CAWSAGLAATDTQYF.

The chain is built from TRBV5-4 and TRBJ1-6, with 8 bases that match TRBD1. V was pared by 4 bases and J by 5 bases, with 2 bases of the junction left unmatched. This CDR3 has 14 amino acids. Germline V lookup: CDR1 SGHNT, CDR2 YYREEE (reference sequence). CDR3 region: CASSQDRDNSPLHF. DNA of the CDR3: TGTGCCAGCAGCCAGGACAGGGATAATTCACCCCTCCACTTT. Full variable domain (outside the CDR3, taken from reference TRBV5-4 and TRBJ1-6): ETGVTQSPTHLIKTRGQQVTLRCSSQSGHNTVSWYQQALGQGPQFIFQYYREEENGRGNFPPRFSGLQFPNYSSELNVNALELDDSALYLCASSQDRDNSPLHFGNGTRLTVT.

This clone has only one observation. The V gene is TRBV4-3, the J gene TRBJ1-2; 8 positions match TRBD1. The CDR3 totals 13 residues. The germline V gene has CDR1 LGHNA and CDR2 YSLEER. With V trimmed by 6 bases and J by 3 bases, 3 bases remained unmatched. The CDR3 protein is CASRPDRDYGYTF. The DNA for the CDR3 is TGCGCCAGCAGGCCGGACAGGGACTATGGCTACACCTTC.

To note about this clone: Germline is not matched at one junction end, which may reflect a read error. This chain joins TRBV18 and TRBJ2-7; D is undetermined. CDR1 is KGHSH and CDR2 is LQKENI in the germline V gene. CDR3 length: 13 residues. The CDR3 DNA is TGTGCCAGCTCCCCACCCGACTGGGACGAGCAGTACTTC. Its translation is CASSPPDWDEQYF.

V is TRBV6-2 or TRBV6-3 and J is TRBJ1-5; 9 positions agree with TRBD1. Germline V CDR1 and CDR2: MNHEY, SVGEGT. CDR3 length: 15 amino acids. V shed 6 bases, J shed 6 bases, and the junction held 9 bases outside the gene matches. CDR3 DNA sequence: TGTGCCAGCAGCACAACAGGGGGCGGTGGTCAGCCCCAGCATTTT. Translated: CASSTTGGGGQPQHF.

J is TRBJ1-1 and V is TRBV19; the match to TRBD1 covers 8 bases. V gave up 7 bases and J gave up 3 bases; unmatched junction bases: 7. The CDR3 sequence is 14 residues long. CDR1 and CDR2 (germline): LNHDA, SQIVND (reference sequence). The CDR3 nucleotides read TGTGCCAGTACCGGAGGACAGGGCTACACTGAAGCTTTCTTT. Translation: CASTGGQGYTEAFF.

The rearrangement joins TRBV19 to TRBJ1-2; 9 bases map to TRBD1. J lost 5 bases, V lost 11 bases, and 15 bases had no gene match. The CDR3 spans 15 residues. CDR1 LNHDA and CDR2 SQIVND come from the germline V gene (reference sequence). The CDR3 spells CACRDRVVSEYGYTF. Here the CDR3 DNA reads TGTGCCTGCCGGGACAGGGTAGTTTCGGAGTATGGCTACACCTTC.

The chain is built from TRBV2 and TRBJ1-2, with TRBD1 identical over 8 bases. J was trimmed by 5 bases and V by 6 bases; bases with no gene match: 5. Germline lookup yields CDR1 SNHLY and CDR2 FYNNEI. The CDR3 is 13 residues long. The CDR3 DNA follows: TGTGCCAGCAGGGACAGGGCGGGGTATGGCTACACCTTC. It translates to CASRDRAGYGYTF.

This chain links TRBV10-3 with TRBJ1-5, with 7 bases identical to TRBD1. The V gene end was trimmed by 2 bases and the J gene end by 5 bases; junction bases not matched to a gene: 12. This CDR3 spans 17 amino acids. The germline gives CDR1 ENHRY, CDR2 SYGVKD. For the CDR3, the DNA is TGTGCCATCAGTGAGGACAGGGTCTTGGACGATTATCAGCCCCAGCATTTT. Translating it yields CAISEDRVLDDYQPQHF.

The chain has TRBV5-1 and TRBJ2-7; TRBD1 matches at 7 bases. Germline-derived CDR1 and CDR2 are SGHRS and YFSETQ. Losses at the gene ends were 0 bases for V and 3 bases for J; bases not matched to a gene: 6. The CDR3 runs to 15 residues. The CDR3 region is CASSLVKGAGYEQYF. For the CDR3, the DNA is TGCGCCAGCAGCTTGGTAAAGGGGGCTGGCTACGAGCAGTACTTC.

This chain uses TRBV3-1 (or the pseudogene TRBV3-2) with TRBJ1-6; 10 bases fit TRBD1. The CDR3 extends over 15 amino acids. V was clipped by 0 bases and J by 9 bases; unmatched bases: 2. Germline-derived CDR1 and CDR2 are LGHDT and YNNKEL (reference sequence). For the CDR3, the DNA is TGTGCCAGCAGCCAAGACGGGACAGGGGCTTCACCCCTCCACTTT. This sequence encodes CASSQDGTGASPLHF.

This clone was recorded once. DNA for the CDR3: TGTGCCAGCAGTTACTCGAGGGTCTGGGGTGCGACAGCTTTCTTT. Its translation is CASSYSRVWGATAFF. This chain links TRBV6-5 with TRBJ1-1, with D unresolved. Germline values: CDR1 MNHEY, CDR2 SVGAGI. The CDR3 sequence is 15 residues long. With 0 bases removed from V and 10 bases from J, the gap between germline ends came to 18 bases.

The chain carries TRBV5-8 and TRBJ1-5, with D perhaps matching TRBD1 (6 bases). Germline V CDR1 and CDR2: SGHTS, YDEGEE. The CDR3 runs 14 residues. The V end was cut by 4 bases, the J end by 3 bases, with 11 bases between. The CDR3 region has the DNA TGTGCCAGCAGCAACGACAGGATCAATCAGCCCCAGCATTTT. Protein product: CASSNDRINQPQHF.

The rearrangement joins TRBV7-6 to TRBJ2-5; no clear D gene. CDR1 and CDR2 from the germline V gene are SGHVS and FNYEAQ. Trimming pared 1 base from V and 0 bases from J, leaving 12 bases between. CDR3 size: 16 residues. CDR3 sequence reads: CASSLGTALYQETQYF. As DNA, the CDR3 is TGTGCCAGCAGCTTAGGTACAGCCTTGTACCAAGAGACCCAGTACTTC.

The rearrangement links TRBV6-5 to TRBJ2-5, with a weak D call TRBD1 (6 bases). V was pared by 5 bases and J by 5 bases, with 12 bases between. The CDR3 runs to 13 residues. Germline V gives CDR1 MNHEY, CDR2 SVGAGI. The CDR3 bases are TGTGCCAGCAGTCAGGGGTCCGGGGAGACCCAGTACTTC. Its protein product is CASSQGSGETQYF.

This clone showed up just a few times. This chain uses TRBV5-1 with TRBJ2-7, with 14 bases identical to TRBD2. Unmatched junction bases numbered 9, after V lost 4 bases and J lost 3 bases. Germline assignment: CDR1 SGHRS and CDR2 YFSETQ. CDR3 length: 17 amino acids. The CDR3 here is CASSRTSGRTSVYEQYF. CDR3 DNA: TGCGCCAGCAGCCGGACTAGCGGGAGGACCTCCGTCTACGAGCAGTACTTC. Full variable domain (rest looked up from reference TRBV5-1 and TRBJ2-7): KAGVTQTPRYLIKTRGQQVTLSCSPISGHRSVSWYQQTPGQGLQFLFEYFSETQRNKGNFPGRFSGRQFSNSRSEMNVSTLELGDSALYLCASSRTSGRTSVYEQYFGPGTRLTVT.